The 32 T cell receptor beta chains given below trace back to one sample, sequenced in a study of cytomegalovirus exposure and HLA in healthy donors. The PCR had 60 Vbeta and 13 Jbeta primers. Libraries were prepared by immunoSEQ multiplex PCR; TCRdb keeps only in-frame clonotypes and omits some of them. Of 99,000 or so clones in the sample, 60% to 80% are singletons; the top ten hold roughly 6%. The specimen was PBMCs. All receptors come from a man in his sixties in good health and CMV-seropositive.

The chain carries TRBV5-1 and TRBJ2-3; 8 bases match TRBD2. Germline-derived CDR1 and CDR2 are SGHRS and YFSETQ. This CDR3 region has 14 residues. V gave up 3 bases and J gave up 4 bases; unmatched junction bases: 4. The CDR3 DNA sequence: TGCGCCAGCAGCTCAGGACTAGCACCAGATACGCAGTATTTT. Amino acids: CASSSGLAPDTQYF.

The table lists this clone with a few counts. The rearrangement uses TRBV5-1 and TRBJ2-3, with D uncertain. This CDR3 is 16 amino acids long. Trimming removed 0 bases at V and 2 bases at J, with 13 bases between. Germline V gene sequence: CDR1 SGHRS, CDR2 YFSETQ. The CDR3 is CASSLAAGFATDTQYF. The CDR3 DNA reads as TGCGCCAGCAGCTTGGCCGCAGGCTTTGCCACAGATACGCAGTATTTT.

The chain is built from TRBV19 and TRBJ1-5, with 7 bases fitting TRBD1. J lost 5 bases, V lost 5 bases, and 6 bases had no gene match. CDR1 and CDR2 (germline): LNHDA, SQIVND (reference sequence). The CDR3 sequence is 14 residues long. CDR3 amino acids: CASSLTGRDQPQHF. CDR3 in DNA: TGTGCCAGTAGTCTGACAGGGAGAGATCAGCCCCAGCATTTT.

This clone was observed a handful of times. CDR3 region: CASGGRDLGNYNEQFF. The CDR3 DNA follows: TGTGCTAGTGGTGGGCGGGACCTTGGTAATTACAATGAGCAGTTCTTC. This chain joins TRBV12-5 and TRBJ2-1, with a tentative D call TRBD2 (6 bases). V was pared by 5 bases and J by 4 bases, with 18 bases between. CDR1 and CDR2 from the germline V gene are LGHNT and FRNRAP. CDR3 length: 16 residues.

The chain has TRBV5-8 and TRBJ1-2; 7 nucleotides agree with TRBD1. With V trimmed by 0 bases and J by 5 bases, 4 bases remained unmatched. The CDR3 loop spans 14 amino acids. Germline loops: CDR1 SGHTS, CDR2 YDEGEE. The CDR3 bases are TGTGCCAGCAGCTTGGATGACAGGGAATATGGCTACACCTTC. This encodes CASSLDDREYGYTF. Complete variable domain (other parts from reference TRBV5-8 and TRBJ1-2): EAGVTQSPTHLIKTRGQQATLRCSPISGHTSVYWYQQALGLGLQFLLWYDEGEERNRGNFPPRFSGRQFPNYSSELNVNALELEDSALYLCASSLDDREYGYTFGSGTRLTVV.

The chain uses TRBV7-2 and TRBJ2-7; 7 bases agree with TRBD2. Germline V lookup: CDR1 SGHTA, CDR2 FQGNSA. The CDR3 has 13 residues. J lost 4 bases, V lost 7 bases, and 7 bases had no gene match. The CDR3 protein is CASKFGGVYEQYF. The CDR3 DNA is TGTGCCAGCAAGTTTGGGGGGGTTTACGAGCAGTACTTC.

The chain joins TRBV28 to TRBJ1-1, with 7 bases lining up with TRBD1. The V gene end was trimmed by 4 bases and the J gene end by 1 base; junction bases not matched to a gene: 9. This CDR3 is built from 16 residues. Germline V gene data show CDR1 as MDHEN and CDR2 as SYDVKM. The chain's CDR3 is CASSSAATGKNTEAFF. In DNA, the CDR3 is TGTGCCAGCAGTTCCGCGGCGACAGGGAAGAACACTGAAGCTTTCTTT.

The rearrangement links TRBV19 to TRBJ2-3; maybe TRBD2 (5 bases). CDR3 length equals 13 residues. Germline-derived CDR1 and CDR2 are LNHDA and SQIVND (reference sequence). The V and J ends lost 4 bases and 6 bases respectively, with 11 bases between them. The CDR3 nucleotides are TGTGCCAGTAGTACAGACTGGGAGGATACGCAGTATTTT. Translated: CASSTDWEDTQYF. The full variable domain, rest sourced from reference TRBV19 and TRBJ2-3, is DGGITQSPKYLFRKEGQNVTLSCEQNLNHDAMYWYRQDPGQGLRLIYYSQIVNDFQKGDIAEGYSVSREKKESFPLTVTSAQKNPTAFYLCASSTDWEDTQYFGPGTRLTVL.

The chain has TRBV7-2 and TRBJ1-4; unclear D gene. The CDR3 sequence is 14 residues long. Looked up from germline, CDR1 is SGHTA and CDR2 is FQGNSA. Trimming removed 3 bases at V and 5 bases at J, with 10 bases between. CDR3 DNA: TGTGCCAGCAGCTTGAGGACTGGCAATGAAAAACTGTTTTTT. This gives the protein CASSLRTGNEKLFF.

The chain carries TRBV18 and TRBJ1-5; D is perhaps TRBD1 (5 bases). CDR3 length: 14 residues. Germline V lookup: CDR1 KGHSH, CDR2 LQKENI. V lost 6 bases to trimming and J lost 4 bases, with 13 bases between them. For the CDR3, the DNA is TGTGCCAGCTCGCCTTCGGAGGGGAATCAGCCCCAGCATTTT. Its protein product is CASSPSEGNQPQHF.

The genes are TRBV2 and TRBJ2-1, with a possible D match to TRBD2 (6 bases). CDR3 length equals 15 residues. V gave up 4 bases and J gave up 2 bases, with 12 bases separating them. Per germline, CDR1 SNHLY and CDR2 FYNNEI. This chain's CDR3 is CASSVGGVAYNEQFF. DNA of the CDR3: TGTGCCAGCAGTGTAGGAGGGGTCGCCTACAATGAGCAGTTCTTC.

The V and J genes are TRBV7-9 and TRBJ1-2; D perhaps matches TRBD1 (6 bases). CDR1 SEHNR and CDR2 FQNEAQ come from the germline V gene (reference sequence). The ends were cut back, 5 bases at V and 4 bases at J, with 17 bases in the middle. The CDR3 covers 15 residues. The chain's CDR3 is CASSPQGFAGYGYTF. DNA of the CDR3: TGTGCCAGCAGCCCACAGGGATTTGCGGGCTATGGCTACACCTTC.

This clone was seen just once. The chain employs TRBV5-1 and TRBJ2-7; possibly TRBD1 for D (6 bases). This CDR3 has 15 residues. The germline gives CDR1 SGHRS, CDR2 YFSETQ. Trimming took off 1 base at V and 6 bases at J, with 17 bases between the two ends. CDR3 in amino acids: CASSLFPPGAGEQYF. CDR3 nucleotide sequence: TGCGCCAGCAGCTTGTTTCCCCCAGGGGCGGGCGAGCAGTACTTC.

The chain is built from TRBV19 and TRBJ2-2; 8 nucleotides match TRBD1. The length of the CDR3 is 14 residues. The germline V gene encodes CDR1 LNHDA and CDR2 SQIVND (reference sequence). Germline trimming cut 5 bases from V and 3 bases from J; bases unmatched to any gene: 2. The CDR3 sequence is CASSRTGHTGELFF. As DNA, the CDR3 is TGTGCCAGTAGTCGGACAGGGCACACCGGGGAGCTGTTTTTT.

This clone was observed a single time. The chain uses TRBV27 and TRBJ2-2, with 8 bases aligning to TRBD1. The V segment lost 5 bases and the J segment 5 bases; nucleotides outside the gene matches: 7. The CDR3 totals 15 residues. Germline V gene lookup returns CDR1 MNHEY and CDR2 SMNVEV (reference sequence). In DNA, the CDR3 is TGTGCCAGCAGTCCTGGACAGGGAAGGACCGGGGAGCTGTTTTTT. Translated, it gives CASSPGQGRTGELFF.

J is TRBJ1-2 and V is TRBV11-1; possibly TRBD1 for D (6 bases). CDR3 size: 15 residues. V lost 4 bases and J 0 bases, leaving 12 bases between the germline ends. The germline CDR1 and CDR2 sequences are SGHAT and FQDESV (reference sequence). In nucleotides, the CDR3 is TGTGCCAGCAGCTCATGGACAGCCGCTAACTATGGCTACACCTTC. Translated: CASSSWTAANYGYTF.

The rearrangement uses TRBV7-9 and TRBJ2-1, with TRBD2 identical over 7 bases. The CDR3 totals 13 residues. Germline CDR1 is SEHNR and CDR2 is FQNEAQ (reference sequence). The junction had 2 bases not matched to a gene; V was cut back by 3 bases and J by 6 bases. DNA of the CDR3: TGTGCCAGCAGCTTGGGGGGGGGCAATGAGCAGTTCTTC. Amino acids: CASSLGGGNEQFF. The variable domain in full, completed from reference TRBV7-9 and TRBJ2-1, reads DTGVSQNPRHKITKRGQNVTFRCDPISEHNRLYWYRQTLGQGPEFLTYFQNEAQLEKSRLLSDRFSAERPKGSFSTLEIQRTEQGDSAMYLCASSLGGGNEQFFGPGTRLTVL.

The V call is TRBV6-1, the J call TRBJ2-5; D is possibly TRBD2 (6 bases). Germline lookup yields CDR1 MNHNS and CDR2 SASEGT. The CDR3 contains 16 residues. V was cut by 3 bases and J by 11 bases, with 25 bases left in between. In DNA, the CDR3 is TGTGCCAGCAGTGACCCTCACTCGGGATCCTCGGGAGAGCAGTACTTC. Protein: CASSDPHSGSSGEQYF.

This chain connects TRBV5-4 to TRBJ1-1; 8 nucleotides line up with TRBD1. Germline V gives CDR1 SGHNT, CDR2 YYREEE (reference sequence). With V trimmed by 2 bases and J by 7 bases, 1 base remained unmatched. There are 12 residues in the CDR3. The CDR3 DNA sequence: TGTGCCAGCAGCTTCGGACAGGGTGAAGCTTTCTTT. It yields the protein CASSFGQGEAFF.

The chain is built from TRBV27 and TRBJ1-4, with a tentative D call TRBD1 (5 bases). The CDR3 has 14 residues. Per germline, CDR1 MNHEY and CDR2 SMNVEV (reference sequence). Between the trimmed V and J ends, which lost 5 bases and 3 bases, there was a span of 10 bases. The CDR3 DNA is TGTGCCAGCAGTCTCAGGGTGGCTAATGAAAAACTGTTTTTT. It codes for CASSLRVANEKLFF.

This chain links TRBV5-1 with TRBJ1-5; TRBD1 matches at 10 bases. The CDR3 spans 16 residues. Germline V CDR1 and CDR2: SGHRS, YFSETQ. The ends lost 4 bases at V and 6 bases at J; junction bases unmatched: 10. The CDR3, as DNA: TGCGCCAGCAGCGAAAGCCCGGGACAGGGGCTTCAGCCCCAGCATTTT. Translating gives CASSESPGQGLQPQHF.

CDR3 coding DNA: TGCGCCAGCAGCATTGCCGACAGGGGCCGTACCAGCTCCTATAATTCACCCCTCCACTTT. This codes for CASSIADRGRTSSYNSPLHF. The J gene is TRBJ1-6, the V gene TRBV4-1, with 8 bases matching TRBD1. The junction had 15 bases not matched to a gene; V was cut back by 5 bases and J by 0 bases. The length of the CDR3 is 20 residues. Germline CDR1 MGHRA, CDR2 YSYEKL.

A word on this clone: The same CDR3 can be traced to other DNA sequences in this sample. The J gene is TRBJ1-1, the V gene TRBV7-9, with no clear D. The CDR3 runs to 13 residues. Germline-derived CDR1 and CDR2 are SEHNR and FQNEAQ (reference sequence). Trimming pared 3 bases from V and 2 bases from J, leaving 7 bases between. CDR3 protein: CASSFEGNTEAFF. As DNA, the CDR3 is TGTGCCAGCAGCTTCGAGGGAAACACTGAAGCTTTCTTT.

As DNA, the CDR3 is TGCGCCAGCAGCCAACAACTGTCGACAGGGGCAAGGGCAGATACGCAGTATTTT. It codes for CASSQQLSTGARADTQYF. This chain connects TRBV4-3 to TRBJ2-3; 8 nucleotides match TRBD1. Trimming cost V 2 bases and J 4 bases; bases outside gene matches: 14. The CDR3 contains 18 residues. Germline CDR1 LGHNA, CDR2 YSLEER.

This clone was detected a few times. The chain employs TRBV4-3 and TRBJ2-6; TRBD1 might be the D (5 bases). Trimming cost V 1 base and J 0 bases, with 7 bases left between them. CDR1 and CDR2 (germline): LGHNA, YSLEER. This CDR3 contains 16 residues. CDR3 bases: TGCGCCAGCAGCCAAGGACAGATCTCTGGGGCCAACGTCCTGACTTTC. It translates to CASSQGQISGANVLTF.

The chain couples TRBV5-1 to TRBJ2-5; D is perhaps TRBD1 (6 bases). Germline V lookup: CDR1 SGHRS, CDR2 YFSETQ. The length of the CDR3 is 14 residues. Trimming removed 5 bases from V and 1 base from J, with 12 bases in between. This chain's CDR3 is CASRSGQSQETQYF. CDR3 DNA: TGCGCCAGCAGAAGTGGACAGTCCCAAGAGACCCAGTACTTC.

The V and J genes are TRBV5-6 and TRBJ1-6; possible D gene TRBD1, 6 bases. V dropped 0 bases and J dropped 7 bases, with 14 bases sitting between them. Germline V lookup: CDR1 SGHDT, CDR2 YYEEEE. This CDR3 region has 16 residues. The CDR3 reads CASSLDGGARNSPLHF. As DNA, the CDR3 is TGTGCCAGCAGCTTGGACGGGGGGGCTCGCAATTCACCCCTCCACTTT. Looking up the rest from reference TRBV5-6 and TRBJ1-6 gives the full variable domain: DAGVTQSPTHLIKTRGQQVTLRCSPKSGHDTVSWYQQALGQGPQFIFQYYEEEERQRGNFPDRFSGHQFPNYSSELNVNALLLGDSALYLCASSLDGGARNSPLHFGNGTRLTVT.

V usage is TRBV6-5 and J usage is TRBJ2-1; D gene ambiguous. The length of the CDR3 is 14 residues. Trimming left V 0 bases short and J 4 bases short, with 7 bases between. Germline-derived CDR1 and CDR2 are MNHEY and SVGAGI. CDR3 in DNA: TGTGCCAGCAGTTACTCGAGCAGGTACAATGAGCAGTTCTTC. This encodes CASSYSSRYNEQFF.

V usage is TRBV6-6 and J usage is TRBJ1-2; D gene unclear. V was clipped by 4 bases and J by 8 bases, with 20 bases between them. This CDR3 has 15 amino acids. CDR1 and CDR2 (germline): MNHNY, SVGAGI (reference sequence). CDR3 DNA sequence: TGTGCCAGCAGTTCAGGTGCGCTGGCTGGTATGGGCTACACCTTC. It codes for CASSSGALAGMGYTF.

The V call is TRBV7-2, the J call TRBJ1-4; D is unclear. From germline, CDR1 is SGHTA and CDR2 FQGNSA. The CDR3 is 12 residues long. The V and J ends lost 5 bases and 6 bases respectively, with 7 bases between them. In DNA, the CDR3 is TGTGCCAGCAGCCAAGACTATGAAAAACTGTTTTTT. It translates to CASSQDYEKLFF.

The count of this clone is one. This rearrangement joins TRBV7-9 to TRBJ2-2; D call uncertain. The CDR3 extends over 14 amino acids. V was pared by 3 bases and J by 3 bases, with 8 bases between. Per germline, CDR1 SEHNR and CDR2 FQNEAQ (reference sequence). CDR3: CASSFGRYTGELFF. CDR3 sequence (DNA): TGTGCCAGCAGCTTTGGCAGATACACCGGGGAGCTGTTTTTT.

The chain uses TRBV5-1 and TRBJ2-4, with 11 bases that match TRBD2. CDR3 length: 16 amino acids. Germline V gives CDR1 SGHRS, CDR2 YFSETQ. J gave up 6 bases and V 4 bases, and 9 bases lay outside the gene matches. The CDR3 loop is CASSTTSGGGLNIQYF. CDR3 coding DNA: TGCGCCAGCAGCACCACTAGCGGGGGCGGTCTAAACATTCAGTACTTC.